This T cell receptor beta chain was recorded in a study of blood T cell repertoires in COVID-19. The table came from immunoSEQ multiplex PCR; TCRdb's copy has only in-frame clones and leaves some out. The table shows a few hundred thousand clones, with 70% to 90% occurring only once. Concerning this clone itself: The same CDR3 arises from other DNA sequences in this sample as well.

From germline, CDR1 is SGHRS and CDR2 YFSETQ. This CDR3 comprises 15 residues. Trimming cost V 3 bases and J 1 base, with 14 bases left between them. The rearrangement joins TRBV5-1 to TRBJ2-7, with D tentatively TRBD1 (6 bases). This receptor was taken from a man between 18 and 29 years old with active or convalescent COVID-19. Source material: peripheral blood. The CDR3 DNA reads TGCGCCAGCAGCTCCTTACAGGGTCTTTCCTACGAGCAGTACTTC. As protein: CASSSLQGLSYEQYF.